This T cell receptor (beta chain) was sequenced in a study of T cell repertoires in cytomegalovirus infection. Study-wide background: Through public TCR beta signatures, both CMV infection and matching HLA type were indicated.

The CDR3 is 14 amino acids. The V end was cut by 3 bases, the J end by 5 bases, with 13 bases between. Germline CDR1 reads SGHTA; CDR2 reads FQGNSA. As for this clonotype: What it binds is unknown.

Study findings and constraints: Dominating the ex vivo response were HLA-C-restricted CMV-specific TCR beta clonotypes. Based on cumulative public TCR beta family frequency, carriers of CMV plus the relevant HLA were identified.

TCRdb reprocessed the reads via MiXCR and lists one record per CDR3 protein. The repertoire holds about 130,000 distinct CDR3 sequences, about 24% seen once, with 34% in the top ten. The clonotype originates from a human donor in good health (CMV status not recorded). Some clones in this sample may be carry-over from other donors' samples. The V call is TRBV7-2, the J call TRBJ2-5; D tentatively reads TRBD1 or TRBD2 (5 bases each). Input material: PBMCs, sequenced either directly or after in vitro stimulation (not recorded which). The CDR3 DNA follows: TGTGCCAGCAGCTTGTTCCAGGGACGTGAGACCCAGTACTTC. This sequence encodes CASSLFQGRETQYF.